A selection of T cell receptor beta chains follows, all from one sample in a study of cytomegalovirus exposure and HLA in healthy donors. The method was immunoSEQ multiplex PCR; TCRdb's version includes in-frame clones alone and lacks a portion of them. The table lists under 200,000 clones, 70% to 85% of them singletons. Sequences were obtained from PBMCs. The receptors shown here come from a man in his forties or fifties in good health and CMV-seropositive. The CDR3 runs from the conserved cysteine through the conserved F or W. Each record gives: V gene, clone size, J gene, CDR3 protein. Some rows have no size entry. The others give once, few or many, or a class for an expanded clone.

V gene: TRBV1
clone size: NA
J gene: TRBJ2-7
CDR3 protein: CASSQEAYNYEQYF

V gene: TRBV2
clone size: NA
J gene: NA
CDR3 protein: CASRYQGRDTYEQYF

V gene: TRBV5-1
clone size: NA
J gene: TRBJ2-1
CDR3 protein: CASSLEREQFF

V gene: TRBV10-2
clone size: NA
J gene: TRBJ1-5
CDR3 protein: CASRGQSNQPQHF

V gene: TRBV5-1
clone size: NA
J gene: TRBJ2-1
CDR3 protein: CASSLSRGSEQFF

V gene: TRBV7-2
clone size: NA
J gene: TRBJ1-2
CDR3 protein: CASSIQGTTNYGYTF

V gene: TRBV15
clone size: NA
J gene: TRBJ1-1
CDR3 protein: CATSSATQQGEWTEAFF

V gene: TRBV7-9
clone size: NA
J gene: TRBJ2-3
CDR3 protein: CASSTRGQGTDTQYF

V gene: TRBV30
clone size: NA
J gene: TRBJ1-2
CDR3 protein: CAWSGAGGFLTPSAGYGYTF

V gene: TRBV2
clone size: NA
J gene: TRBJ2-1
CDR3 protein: CASSRREIDEQFF

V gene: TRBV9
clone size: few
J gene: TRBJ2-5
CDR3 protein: CASSSLAGGQETQYF

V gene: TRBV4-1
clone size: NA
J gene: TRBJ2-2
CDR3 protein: CASSHYGQRANTGELFF

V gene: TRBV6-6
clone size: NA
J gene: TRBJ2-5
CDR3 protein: CASSYRTSGKETQYF